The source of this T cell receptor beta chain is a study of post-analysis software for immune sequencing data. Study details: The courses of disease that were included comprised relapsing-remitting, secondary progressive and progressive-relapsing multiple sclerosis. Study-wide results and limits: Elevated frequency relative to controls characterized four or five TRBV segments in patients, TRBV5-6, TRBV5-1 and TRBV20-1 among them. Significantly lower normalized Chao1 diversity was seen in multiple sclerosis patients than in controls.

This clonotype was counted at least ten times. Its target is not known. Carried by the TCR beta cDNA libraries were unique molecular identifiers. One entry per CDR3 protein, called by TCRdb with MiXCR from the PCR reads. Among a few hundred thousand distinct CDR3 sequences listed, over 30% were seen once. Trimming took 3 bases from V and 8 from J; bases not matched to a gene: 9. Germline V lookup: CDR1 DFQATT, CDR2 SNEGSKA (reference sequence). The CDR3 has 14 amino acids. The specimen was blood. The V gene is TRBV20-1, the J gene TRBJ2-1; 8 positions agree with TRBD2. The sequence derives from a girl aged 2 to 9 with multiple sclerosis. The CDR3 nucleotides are TGCAGTGCTAGGTATAGCGGGGAGACGGATGAGCAGTTCTTC. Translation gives CSARYSGETDEQFF.